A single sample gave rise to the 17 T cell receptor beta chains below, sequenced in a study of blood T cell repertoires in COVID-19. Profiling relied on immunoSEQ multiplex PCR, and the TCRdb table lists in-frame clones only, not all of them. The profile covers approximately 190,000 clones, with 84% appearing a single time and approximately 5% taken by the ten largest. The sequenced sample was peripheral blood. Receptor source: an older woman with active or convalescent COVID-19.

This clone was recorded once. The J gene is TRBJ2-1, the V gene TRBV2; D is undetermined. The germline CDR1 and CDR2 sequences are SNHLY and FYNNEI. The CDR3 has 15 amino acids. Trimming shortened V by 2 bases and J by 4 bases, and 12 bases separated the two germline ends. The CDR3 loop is CASSEQAPFYNEQFF. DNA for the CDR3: TGTGCCAGCAGTGAACAGGCGCCCTTTTACAATGAGCAGTTCTTC.

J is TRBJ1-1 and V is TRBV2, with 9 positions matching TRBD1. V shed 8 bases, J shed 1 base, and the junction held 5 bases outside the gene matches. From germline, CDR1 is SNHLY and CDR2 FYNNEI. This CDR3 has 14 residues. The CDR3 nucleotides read TGTGCCAGCCGGGACAGGGTATCGAACACTGAAGCTTTCTTT. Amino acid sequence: CASRDRVSNTEAFF.

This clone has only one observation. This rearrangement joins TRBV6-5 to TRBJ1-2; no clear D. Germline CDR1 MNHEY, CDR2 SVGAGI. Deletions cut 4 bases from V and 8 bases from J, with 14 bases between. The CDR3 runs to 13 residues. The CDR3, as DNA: TGTGCCAGCAGTTCCTACCCCTCGCTGGGCTACACCTTC. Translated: CASSSYPSLGYTF.

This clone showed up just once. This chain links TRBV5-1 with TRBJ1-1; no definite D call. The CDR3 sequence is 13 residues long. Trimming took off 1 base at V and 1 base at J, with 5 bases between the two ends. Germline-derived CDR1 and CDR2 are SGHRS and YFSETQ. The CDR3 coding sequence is TGCGCCAGCAGCTTGACAGCGAACACTGAAGCTTTCTTT. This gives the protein CASSLTANTEAFF.

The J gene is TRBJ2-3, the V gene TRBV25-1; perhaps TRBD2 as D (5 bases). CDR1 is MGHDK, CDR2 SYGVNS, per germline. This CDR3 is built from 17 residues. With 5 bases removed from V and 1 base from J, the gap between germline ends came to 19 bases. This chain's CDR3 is CASSLSLGSRGTDTQYF. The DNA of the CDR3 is TGTGCCAGCAGTTTAAGTTTGGGGAGCCGTGGCACAGATACGCAGTATTTT.

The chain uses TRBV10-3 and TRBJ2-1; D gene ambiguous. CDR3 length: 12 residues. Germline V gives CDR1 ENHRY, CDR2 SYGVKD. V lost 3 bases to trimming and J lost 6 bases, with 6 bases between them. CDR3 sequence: CAISETGNEQFF. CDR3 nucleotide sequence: TGTGCCATCAGTGAAACGGGCAATGAGCAGTTCTTC.

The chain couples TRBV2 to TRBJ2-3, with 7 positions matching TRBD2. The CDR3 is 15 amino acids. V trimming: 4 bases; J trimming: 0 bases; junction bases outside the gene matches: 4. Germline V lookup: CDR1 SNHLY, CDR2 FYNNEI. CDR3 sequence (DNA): TGTGCCAGCAGTGGACTAGCTCCTAGCACAGATACGCAGTATTTT. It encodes CASSGLAPSTDTQYF.

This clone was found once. The chain's CDR3 is CASSSPGSGGYNEQFF. DNA of the CDR3: TGCGCCAGCAGCTCCCCGGGGAGCGGGGGATACAATGAGCAGTTCTTC. V usage is TRBV5-1 and J usage is TRBJ2-1, with 8 nucleotides matching TRBD2. This CDR3 is 16 amino acids long. Trimming at V came to 3 bases and at J to 4 bases, leaving 9 bases not matched to a gene. Germline-derived CDR1 and CDR2 are SGHRS and YFSETQ.

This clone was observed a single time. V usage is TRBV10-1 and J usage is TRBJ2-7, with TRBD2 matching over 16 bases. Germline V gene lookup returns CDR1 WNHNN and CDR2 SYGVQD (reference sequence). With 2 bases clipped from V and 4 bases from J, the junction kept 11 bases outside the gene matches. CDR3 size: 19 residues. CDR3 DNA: TGCGCCAGCAGTGAGAATGCCGGGACTAGCGGGAGGGATGCATACGAGCAGTACTTC. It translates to CASSENAGTSGRDAYEQYF.

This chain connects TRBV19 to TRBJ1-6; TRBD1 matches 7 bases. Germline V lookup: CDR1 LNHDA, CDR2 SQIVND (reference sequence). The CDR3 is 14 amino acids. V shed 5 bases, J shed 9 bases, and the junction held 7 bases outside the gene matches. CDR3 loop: CASSAQGFGSPLHF. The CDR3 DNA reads TGTGCCAGTAGTGCACAGGGGTTTGGTTCACCCCTCCACTTT.

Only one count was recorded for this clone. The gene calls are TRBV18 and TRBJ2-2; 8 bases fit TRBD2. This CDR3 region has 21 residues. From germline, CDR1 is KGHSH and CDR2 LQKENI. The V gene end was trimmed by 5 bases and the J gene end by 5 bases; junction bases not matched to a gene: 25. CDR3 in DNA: TGTGCCAGCTCATCGGAGGCTCGGGAGGGACTACCCTACGAAAGGACCGGGGAGCTGTTTTTT. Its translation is CASSSEAREGLPYERTGELFF.

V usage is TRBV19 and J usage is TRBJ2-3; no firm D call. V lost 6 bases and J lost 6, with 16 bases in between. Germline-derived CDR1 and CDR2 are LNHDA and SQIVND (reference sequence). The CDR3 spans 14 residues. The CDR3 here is CASSNYKSGDTQYF. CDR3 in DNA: TGTGCCAGTAGCAACTACAAGAGTGGGGATACGCAGTATTTT.

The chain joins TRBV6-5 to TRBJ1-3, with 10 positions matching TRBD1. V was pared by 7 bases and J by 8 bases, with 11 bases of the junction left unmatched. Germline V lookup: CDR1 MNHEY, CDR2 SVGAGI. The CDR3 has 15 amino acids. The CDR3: CASTPPGQGIYTIYF. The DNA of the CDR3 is TGTGCCAGCACCCCCCCGGGACAGGGGATCTACACCATATATTTT.

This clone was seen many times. The CDR3 DNA follows: TGTGCCAGCAGCGCGCGAGGGTCTAGCACAGATACGCAGTATTTT. It encodes CASSARGSSTDTQYF. The J gene is TRBJ2-3, the V gene TRBV9; possibly TRBD2 for D (5 bases). The CDR3 has 15 amino acids. The germline V and J ends were trimmed by 3 bases and 0 bases, with 11 bases remaining between them. Germline values: CDR1 SGDLS, CDR2 YYNGEE. Drawing the rest from reference TRBV9 and TRBJ2-3, the complete variable domain is DSGVTQTPKHLITATGQRVTLRCSPRSGDLSVYWYQQSLDQGLQFLIQYYNGEERAKGNILERFSAQQFPDLHSELNLSSLELGDSALYFCASSARGSSTDTQYFGPGTRLTVL.

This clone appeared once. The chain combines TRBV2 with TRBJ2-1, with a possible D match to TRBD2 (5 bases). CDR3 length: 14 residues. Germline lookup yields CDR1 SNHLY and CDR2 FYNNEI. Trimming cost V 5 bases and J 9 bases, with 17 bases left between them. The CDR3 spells CASSYLAGSGEQFF. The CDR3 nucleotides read TGTGCCAGCAGTTATCTAGCAGGATCGGGTGAGCAGTTCTTC.

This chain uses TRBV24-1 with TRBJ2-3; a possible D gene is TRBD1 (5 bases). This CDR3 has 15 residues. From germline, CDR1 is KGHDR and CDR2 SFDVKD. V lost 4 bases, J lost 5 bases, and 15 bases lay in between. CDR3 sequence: CATSDQGSRVDTQYF. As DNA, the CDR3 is TGTGCCACCAGTGACCAGGGATCCCGTGTAGATACGCAGTATTTT.

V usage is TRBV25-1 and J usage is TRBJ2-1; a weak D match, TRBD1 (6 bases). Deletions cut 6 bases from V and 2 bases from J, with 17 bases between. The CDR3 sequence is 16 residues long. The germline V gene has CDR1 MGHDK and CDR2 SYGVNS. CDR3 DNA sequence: TGTGCCAGCAGATCACCCGGGACATCAACCTACAATGAGCAGTTCTTC. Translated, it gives CASRSPGTSTYNEQFF.